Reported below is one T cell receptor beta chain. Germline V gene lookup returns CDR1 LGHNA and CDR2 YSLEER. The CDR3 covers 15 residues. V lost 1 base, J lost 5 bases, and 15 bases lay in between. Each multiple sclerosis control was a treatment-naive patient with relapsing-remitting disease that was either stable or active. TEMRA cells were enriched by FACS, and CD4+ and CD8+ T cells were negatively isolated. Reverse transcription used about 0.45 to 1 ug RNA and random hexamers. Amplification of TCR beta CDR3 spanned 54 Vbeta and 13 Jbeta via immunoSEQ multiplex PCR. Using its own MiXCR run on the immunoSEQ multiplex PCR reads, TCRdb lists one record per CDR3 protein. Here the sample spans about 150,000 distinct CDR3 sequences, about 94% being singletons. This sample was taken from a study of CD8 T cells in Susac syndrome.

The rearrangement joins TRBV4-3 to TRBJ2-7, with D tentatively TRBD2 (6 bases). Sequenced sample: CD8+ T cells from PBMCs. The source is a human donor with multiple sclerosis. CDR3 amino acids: CASSQGGNWGDEQYF. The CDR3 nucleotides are TGCGCCAGCAGCCAAGGGGGGAATTGGGGGGACGAGCAGTACTTC.